The present entry profiles one TCR beta chain with its context. These data belong to a study of CD8+ T cells in alopecia areata. Study in general: In an open-label trial, patients got 5 to 10 mg tofacitinib twice daily.

CD4+ and CD8+ T cells were sorted from PBMCs stained for CD3, CD4 and CD8. Germline values: CDR1 GTSNPN, CDR2 SVGIG (reference sequence). The ends were cut back, 2 bases at V and 3 bases at J, with 10 bases in the middle. This CDR3 has 14 residues. Once RNA had been extracted, it was reverse transcribed into cDNA to act as the sequencing template. The assay was immunoSEQ multiplex PCR, and TCRdb's table has in-frame clones only and misses some. The sample includes 200,000 to 250,000 clones, about 68% of them seen just once. The sequencing used CD4+ T cells sorted from blood, collected at week 0. The chain is built from TRBV30 and TRBJ1-4; D gene ambiguous. The sequence was obtained from a human donor with alopecia areata. DNA of the CDR3: TGTGCCTGGAGTCCTTTAGCGGCTAATGAAAAACTGTTTTTT. Encoded protein: CAWSPLAANEKLFF.